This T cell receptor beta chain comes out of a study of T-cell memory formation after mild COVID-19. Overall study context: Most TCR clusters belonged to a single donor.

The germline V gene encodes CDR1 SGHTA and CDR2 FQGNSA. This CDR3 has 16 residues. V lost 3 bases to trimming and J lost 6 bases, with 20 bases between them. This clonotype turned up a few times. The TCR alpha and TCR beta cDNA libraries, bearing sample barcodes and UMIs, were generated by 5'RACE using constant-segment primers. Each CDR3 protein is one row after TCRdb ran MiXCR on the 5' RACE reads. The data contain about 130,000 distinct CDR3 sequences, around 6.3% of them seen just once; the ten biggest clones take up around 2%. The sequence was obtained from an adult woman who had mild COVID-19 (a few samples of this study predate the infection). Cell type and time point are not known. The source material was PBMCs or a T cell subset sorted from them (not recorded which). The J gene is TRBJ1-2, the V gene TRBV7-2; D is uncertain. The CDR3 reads CASSFGRRTWDDGYTF. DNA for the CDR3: TGTGCCAGCAGCTTCGGCCGGCGGACCTGGGATGATGGCTACACCTTC.